This is a list of T cell receptor beta chains from one sample in a study of metastatic and nonmetastatic thyroid tumors. TCRdb ran MiXCR on the PCR reads. The sample holds around 9,000 clones, about 45% seen once. The material sequenced was tumor tissue. The receptors were gathered from a male donor with papillary thyroid cancer or a benign thyroid nodule (not recorded which). Some clones in this sample may be carry-over from other donors' samples. Both conserved end residues are trimmed from each CDR3.

TRBV6-2/TRBV6-3	TRBJ1-1	ASSYSRPSWAF
TRBV9	TRBJ1-1	ASGGLNTEAF
TRBV10-3	TRBJ2-7	AISETKGLHYEQY
TRBV28	TRBJ1-6	ASRWTANSPLH
TRBV11-3	TRBJ2-7	ASSSRTGNLYEQY
TRBV6-1	TRBJ2-7	ASSEATPGQPTYEQY
TRBV4-2	TRBJ2-7	ASSQGTSGSGYEQY
TRBV11-2	TRBJ2-3	ASSPGVNTDTQY
TRBV12-3/TRBV12-4	TRBJ1-4	ASSQQGSSEKLF
TRBV2	TRBJ2-7	ASRLSGNLYEQY
TRBV7-9	TRBJ2-2	ASSQTGELF
TRBV19	TRBJ2-3	ASSIRDLGTQY
TRBV6-1	TRBJ2-7	ASSDWDRGDYEQY
TRBV5-8	TRBJ2-6	ASSWGLNSGANVLT
TRBV20-1	TRBJ2-7	SAGGNTYEQY
TRBV6-1	TRBJ1-1	ASKRQGGLGTEAF
TRBV20-1	TRBJ1-5	SARDSGPGSDNQPQH
TRBV2	TRBJ2-2	ASRGQGISGGELF
TRBV2	TRBJ2-7	ASRSRPPYEQY
TRBV7-8	TRBJ2-1	ASSSRGSSYNEQF
TRBV20-1	TRBJ1-1	SAVDRGRMNTEAF
TRBV28	TRBJ1-2	ASVSLGPEGYGYT
TRBV20-1	TRBJ2-7	SATQGTGPREQY
TRBV12-3/TRBV12-4	TRBJ1-1	ASILGGSTEAF
TRBV6-6	TRBJ2-7	ASSYDNGYYEQY
TRBV3-1	TRBJ1-4	ASRGPWELF
TRBV4-2	TRBJ2-3	ASSQDYYNTDTQY
TRBV11-2	TRBJ2-6	ASSLLRGTGANVLT
TRBV6-5	TRBJ2-7	ASSYEAGLIYEQY
TRBV6-1	TRBJ1-6	ASSLGDNSPLP
TRBV6-5	TRBJ1-6	ASSYRAYNSPLH
TRBV6-1	TRBJ2-2	ASSRSPGTGELF
TRBV11-1	TRBJ2-1	ASSLDSGRRGEQF
TRBV9	TRBJ2-5	ASSGLMGDPPY
TRBV6-2/TRBV6-3	TRBJ2-1	ASSYSTSGNEQF
TRBV6-1	TRBJ1-4	ASSLQLRRGGEKLF
TRBV10-3	TRBJ2-7	AISGGPTSGRNEQY